This is a list of T cell receptor beta chains from one sample in a study of shared clonotypes between healthy human individuals. Clones were sequenced by immunoSEQ multiplex PCR, and TCRdb holds only the in-frame ones, with some missing. The repertoire holds over 2,000,000 clones, around 93% seen once, with under 2% in the top ten. The specimen sequenced was naive CD8+ T cells from PBMCs. The receptors were gathered from a man aged 18 to 30 in good health. Some clones in this sample may be carry-over from other donors' samples. Both conserved end residues are part of each CDR3.

TRBJ2-3 | TRBV29-1 | CSAQGRGTDTQYF
TRBJ1-5 | TRBV6-1 | CASSAHGGYSNQPQHF
TRBJ2-3 | TRBV9 | CASSGDWADTQYF
TRBJ2-7 | TRBV15 | CATSHGAGGGHEQYF
TRBJ2-5 | TRBV5-8 | CASSGDVGGETQYF
TRBJ2-7 | TRBV14 | CASSQVGGRVSYEQYF
TRBJ1-1 | TRBV27 | CASSFGGQVTEAFF
TRBJ2-7 | TRBV28 | CASRNLAGWVSEQYF
TRBJ2-7 | TRBV13 | CASSPTESYEQYF
TRBJ2-5 | TRBV6-6 | CASSPIAGDRETQYF
TRBJ1-1 | TRBV5-6 | CASSLAGATEAFF
TRBJ1-2 | TRBV2 | CASSEGGTAYGYTF
TRBJ2-1 | TRBV7-8 | CASSRRDSNYNEQFF
TRBJ2-1 | TRBV28 | CASSLAGYNEQFF
TRBJ2-2 | TRBV7-6 | CASSPRQESYIPTNTGELFF
TRBJ2-7 | TRBV9 | CASSASGTAAYEQYF
TRBJ2-1 | TRBV28 | CASSFRTSGRNEQFF
TRBJ1-4 | TRBV2 | CASSEEGTHNEKLFF
TRBJ2-7 | TRBV5-1 | CASSWSRDSSYEQYF
TRBJ1-1 | TRBV4-1 | CASSQDGPTDTEAFF
TRBJ1-2 | TRBV28 | CASSLTGGPWYGYTF
TRBJ2-6 | TRBV7-6 | CASSLGPSGANVLTF
TRBJ2-3 | TRBV7-9 | CANGAGEGAQYF
TRBJ2-7 | TRBV27 | CASSLVSPRGATYEQYF
TRBJ2-7 | TRBV10-3 | CAISVRQTYEQYF
TRBJ2-7 | TRBV11-2 | CASSAGTSAAYEQYF
TRBJ2-7 | TRBV19 | CASSPSVALYEQYF
TRBJ1-5 | TRBV27 | CASSDPGINQPQHF
TRBJ2-7 | TRBV9 | CASSAGGSSYEQYF
TRBJ2-7 | TRBV7-2 | CASSSWTSGYEQYF
TRBJ2-7 | TRBV4-2 | CASSQGKTGDGYEQYF
TRBJ2-7 | TRBV7-9 | CASSFSSGVNEQYF
TRBJ2-2 | TRBV7-9 | CASSLVGPGVAGELFF
TRBJ1-4 | TRBV28 | CASSGGTGNEKLFF
TRBJ1-2 | TRBV7-8 | CASSSGVGYTF
TRBJ2-7 | TRBV5-4 | CASSLVGSYEQYF
TRBJ1-2 | TRBV4-1 | CASSQDRPGTGLSYTF
TRBJ2-1 | TRBV7-9 | CASSGWAHNEQFF
TRBJ2-5 | TRBV30 | CAWSATSNLGETQYF
TRBJ1-1 | TRBV9 | CASSVSATANTEAFF
TRBJ2-1 | TRBV9 | CASSTTGGPPLDEQFF
TRBJ1-2 | TRBV6-5 | CASSSSGGELDYGYTF
TRBJ2-1 | TRBV9 | CASSVSSANEQFF
TRBJ1-1 | TRBV19 | CATLYRGPNTEAFF
TRBJ1-3 | TRBV27 | CASSQTGNSGNTIYF
TRBJ1-2 | TRBV6-5 | CASSPDPWEGYTF
TRBJ2-1 | TRBV5-1 | CASSFWQGAYNEQFF
TRBJ1-4 | TRBV6-5 | CASSLRQTNEKLFF
TRBJ2-3 | TRBV5-1 | CASSQRGGSSTDTQYF
TRBJ2-7 | TRBV28 | CASRLQAHYEQYF
TRBJ2-5 | TRBV10-3 | CAISESASIQETQYF
TRBJ2-7 | TRBV7-6 | CASSLTSGRASEQYF
TRBJ2-5 | TRBV9 | CASSVLGEQETQYF